This TCR beta chain came from a study of T cell changes during pregnancy in multiple sclerosis. Profiled with immunoSEQ multiplex PCR; TCRdb holds only in-frame clones, not every one. Of about 43,000 clones listed, 88% are singletons. The CDR3 is 19 residues long. The germline CDR1 and CDR2 sequences are ENHRY and SYGVKD. V lost 0 bases and J lost 4, with 24 bases in between. The chain carries TRBV10-3 and TRBJ2-5; a weak D match, TRBD1 (6 bases). The sequence came from a female donor in good health, enrolled as a control in a pregnancy study. The sequenced sample was peripheral blood, obtained in the first trimester of pregnancy. CDR3 residues: CAISESTVMVQGVTETQYF. CDR3 coding DNA: TGTGCCATCAGTGAGTCGACGGTGATGGTACAGGGTGTCACAGAGACCCAGTACTTC.